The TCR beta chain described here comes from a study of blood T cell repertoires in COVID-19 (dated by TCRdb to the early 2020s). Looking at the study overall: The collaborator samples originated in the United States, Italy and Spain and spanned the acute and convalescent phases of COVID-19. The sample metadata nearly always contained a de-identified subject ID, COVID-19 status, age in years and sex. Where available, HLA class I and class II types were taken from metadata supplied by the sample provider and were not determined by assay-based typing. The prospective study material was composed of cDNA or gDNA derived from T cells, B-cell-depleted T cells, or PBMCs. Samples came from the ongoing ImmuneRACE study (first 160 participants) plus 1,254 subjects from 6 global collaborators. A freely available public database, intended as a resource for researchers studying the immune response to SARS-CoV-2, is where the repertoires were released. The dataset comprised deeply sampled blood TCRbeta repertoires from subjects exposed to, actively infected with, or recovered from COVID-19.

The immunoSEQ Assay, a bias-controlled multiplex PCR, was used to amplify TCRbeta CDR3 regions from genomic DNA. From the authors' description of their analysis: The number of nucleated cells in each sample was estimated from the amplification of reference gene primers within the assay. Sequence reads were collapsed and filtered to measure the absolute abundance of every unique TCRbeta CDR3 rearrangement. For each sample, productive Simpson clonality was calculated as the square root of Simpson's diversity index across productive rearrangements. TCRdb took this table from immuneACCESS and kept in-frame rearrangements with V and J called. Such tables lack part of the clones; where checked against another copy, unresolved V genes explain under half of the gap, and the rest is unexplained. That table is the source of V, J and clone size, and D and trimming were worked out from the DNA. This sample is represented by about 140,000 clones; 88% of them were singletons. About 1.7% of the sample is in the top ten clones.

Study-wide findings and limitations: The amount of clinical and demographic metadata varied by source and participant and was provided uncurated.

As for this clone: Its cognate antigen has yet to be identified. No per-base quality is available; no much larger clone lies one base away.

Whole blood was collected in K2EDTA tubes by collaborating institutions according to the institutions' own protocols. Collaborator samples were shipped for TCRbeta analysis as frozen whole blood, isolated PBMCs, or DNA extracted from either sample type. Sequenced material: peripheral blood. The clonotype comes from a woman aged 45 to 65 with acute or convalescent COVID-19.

The DNA is TGTGCCAGCAGTGAATACAGCTCGAACACCATATATTTT. This yields the protein CASSEYSSNTIYF. The chain joins TRBV6-1 to TRBJ1-3; the D gene lacks a confident call. V is reduced by 2 bases and J by 7 bases, leaving a spacing of 9 bases between them. CDR1 and CDR2, looked up from the germline V gene, are MNHNS and SASEGT. The cysteine opens and the phenylalanine closes a CDR3 of 13 amino acids. Only the CDR3 DNA stays, 39 bases, in frame from base 1.